This T cell receptor beta chain was profiled in a study of T cells after yellow fever vaccination. They built TCR cDNA with 5'RACE template switching, a step that put in a universal primer site and UMIs. TCRdb reprocessed the 5' RACE reads with MiXCR, giving one entry per CDR3 protein. In the table there are nearly 350,000 distinct CDR3 sequences, roughly 8% of which are singletons. V lost 6 bases to trimming and J lost 0 bases, with 12 bases between them. CDR1 is SGHTA and CDR2 is FQGNSA in the germline V gene. The CDR3 runs 15 residues. A remark on this clonotype: The antigen is undetermined.

The study's findings and limits: At 95% to 96% for CD4 and 70% to 90% for CD8, most primary-vaccination clones showed up again after the booster. Abundant bulk-population clonotypes could contaminate the FACS-sorted repertoires.

The sequenced sample was PBMCs, obtained about 41 days after the first yellow fever vaccination. The chain recombines TRBV7-2 with TRBJ2-1; D ambiguous. This clonotype was sampled from a man between 18 and 29 years old who received the YFV17D yellow fever vaccine. The CDR3 here is CASRPAESSYNEQFF. CDR3 nucleotide sequence: TGTGCCAGCAGGCCCGCGGAGAGCTCCTACAATGAGCAGTTCTTC.